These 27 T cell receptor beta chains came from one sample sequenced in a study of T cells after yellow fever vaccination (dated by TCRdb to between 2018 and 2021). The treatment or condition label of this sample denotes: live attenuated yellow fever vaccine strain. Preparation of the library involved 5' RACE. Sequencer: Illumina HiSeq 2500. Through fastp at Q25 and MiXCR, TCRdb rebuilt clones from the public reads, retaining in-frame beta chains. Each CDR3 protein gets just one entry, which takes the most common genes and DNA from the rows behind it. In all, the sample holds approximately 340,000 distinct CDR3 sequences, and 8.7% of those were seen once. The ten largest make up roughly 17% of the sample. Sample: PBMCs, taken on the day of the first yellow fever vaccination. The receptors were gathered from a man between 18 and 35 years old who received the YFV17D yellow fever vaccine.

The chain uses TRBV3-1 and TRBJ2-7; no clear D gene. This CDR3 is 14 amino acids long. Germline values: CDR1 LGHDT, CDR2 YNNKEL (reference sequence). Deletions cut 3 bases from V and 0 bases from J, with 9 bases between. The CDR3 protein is CASSQYTASYEQYF. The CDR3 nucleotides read TGTGCCAGCAGCCAGTACACAGCCTCCTACGAGCAGTACTTC.

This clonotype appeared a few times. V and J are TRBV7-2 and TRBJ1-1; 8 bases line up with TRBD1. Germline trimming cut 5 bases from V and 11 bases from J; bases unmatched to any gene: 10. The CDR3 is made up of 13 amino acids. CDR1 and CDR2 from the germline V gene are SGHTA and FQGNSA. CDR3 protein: CASSAGQGPRAFF. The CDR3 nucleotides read TGTGCCAGCAGCGCAGGACAGGGTCCGCGGGCTTTCTTT.

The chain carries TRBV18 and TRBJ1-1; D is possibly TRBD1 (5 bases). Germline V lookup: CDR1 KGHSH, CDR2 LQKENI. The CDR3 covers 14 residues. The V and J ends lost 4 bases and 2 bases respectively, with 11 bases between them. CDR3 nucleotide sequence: TGTGCCAGCTCACGACAGACTAAAAACACTGAAGCTTTCTTT. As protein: CASSRQTKNTEAFF.

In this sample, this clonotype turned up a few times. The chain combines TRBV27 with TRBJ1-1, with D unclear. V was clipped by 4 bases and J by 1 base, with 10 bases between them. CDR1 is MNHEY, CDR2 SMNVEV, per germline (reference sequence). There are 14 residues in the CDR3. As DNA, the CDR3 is TGTGCCAGCAGTTGGCAGGCCCGGAACACTGAAGCTTTCTTT. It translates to CASSWQARNTEAFF.

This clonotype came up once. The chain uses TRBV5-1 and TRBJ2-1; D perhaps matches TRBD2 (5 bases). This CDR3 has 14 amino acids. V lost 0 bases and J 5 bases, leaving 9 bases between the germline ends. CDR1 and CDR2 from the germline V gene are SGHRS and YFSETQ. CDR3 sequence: CASSLEDFHNEQFF. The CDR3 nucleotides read TGCGCCAGCAGCTTGGAGGACTTTCACAATGAGCAGTTCTTC. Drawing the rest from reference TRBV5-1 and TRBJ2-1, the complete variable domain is KAGVTQTPRYLIKTRGQQVTLSCSPISGHRSVSWYQQTPGQGLQFLFEYFSETQRNKGNFPGRFSGRQFSNSRSEMNVSTLELGDSALYLCASSLEDFHNEQFFGPGTRLTVL.

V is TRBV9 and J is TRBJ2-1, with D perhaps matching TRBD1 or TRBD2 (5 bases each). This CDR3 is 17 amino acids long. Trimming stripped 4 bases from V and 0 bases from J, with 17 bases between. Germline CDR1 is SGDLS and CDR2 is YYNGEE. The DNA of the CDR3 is TGTGCCAGCAGCCCGCGAGGGGATTCGCTCTCCTACAATGAGCAGTTCTTC. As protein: CASSPRGDSLSYNEQFF.

The CDR3 here is CASSFELAGKETQYF. DNA of the CDR3: TGTGCCAGCAGCTTTGAACTAGCGGGAAAAGAGACCCAGTACTTC. The rearrangement joins TRBV5-4 to TRBJ2-5; the match to TRBD2 covers 10 bases. The junction had 4 bases not matched to a gene; V was cut back by 2 bases and J by 3 bases. Looked up from germline, CDR1 is SGHNT and CDR2 is YYREEE (reference sequence). The CDR3 spans 15 residues.

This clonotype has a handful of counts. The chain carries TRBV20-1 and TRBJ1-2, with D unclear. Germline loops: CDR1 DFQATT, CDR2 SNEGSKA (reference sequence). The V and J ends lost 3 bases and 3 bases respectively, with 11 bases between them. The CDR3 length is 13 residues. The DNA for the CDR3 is TGCAGTGCTAGCGGGAAGACATACTATGGCTACACCTTC. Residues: CSASGKTYYGYTF.

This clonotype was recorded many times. CDR3 in amino acids: CASSQSRALDTQYF. The CDR3 nucleotides read TGCGCCAGCAGCCAATCTAGGGCGTTGGATACGCAGTATTTT. V and J are TRBV4-1 and TRBJ2-3; D not resolved. Trimming took 2 bases from V and 6 from J, leaving 12 bases between them. The CDR3 runs to 14 residues. Germline V gives CDR1 MGHRA, CDR2 YSYEKL.

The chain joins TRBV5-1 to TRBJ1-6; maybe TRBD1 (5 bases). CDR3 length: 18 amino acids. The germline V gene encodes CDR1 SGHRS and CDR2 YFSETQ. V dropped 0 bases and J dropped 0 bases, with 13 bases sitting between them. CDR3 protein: CASSLDSRVSSYNSPLHF. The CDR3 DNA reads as TGCGCCAGCAGCTTGGACTCCAGGGTGAGCTCCTATAATTCACCCCTCCACTTT.

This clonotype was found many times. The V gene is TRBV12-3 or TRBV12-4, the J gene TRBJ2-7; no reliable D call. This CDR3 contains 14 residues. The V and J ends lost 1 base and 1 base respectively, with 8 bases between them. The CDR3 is CASSLGAVSYEQYF. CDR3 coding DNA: TGTGCCAGCAGTTTAGGGGCGGTATCCTACGAGCAGTACTTC.

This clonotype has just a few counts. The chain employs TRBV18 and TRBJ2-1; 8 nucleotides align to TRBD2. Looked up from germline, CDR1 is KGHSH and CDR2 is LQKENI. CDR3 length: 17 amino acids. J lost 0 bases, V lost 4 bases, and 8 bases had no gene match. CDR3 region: CASSLPAGAPSYNEQFF. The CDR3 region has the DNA TGTGCCAGCTCACTCCCAGCGGGGGCTCCCTCCTACAATGAGCAGTTCTTC. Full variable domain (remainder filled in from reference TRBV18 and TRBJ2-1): NAGVMQNPRHLVRRRGQEARLRCSPMKGHSHVYWYRQLPEEGLKFMVYLQKENIIDESGMPKERFSAEFPKEGPSILRIQQVVRGDSAAYFCASSLPAGAPSYNEQFFGPGTRLTVL.

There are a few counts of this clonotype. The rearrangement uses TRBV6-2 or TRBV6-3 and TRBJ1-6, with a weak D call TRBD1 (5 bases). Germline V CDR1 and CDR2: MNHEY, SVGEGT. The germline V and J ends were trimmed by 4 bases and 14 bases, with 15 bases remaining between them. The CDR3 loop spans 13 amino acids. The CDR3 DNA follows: TGTGCCAGCAGTTCTCAGCCCGGCAGGGCCCTCCACTTT. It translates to CASSSQPGRALHF.

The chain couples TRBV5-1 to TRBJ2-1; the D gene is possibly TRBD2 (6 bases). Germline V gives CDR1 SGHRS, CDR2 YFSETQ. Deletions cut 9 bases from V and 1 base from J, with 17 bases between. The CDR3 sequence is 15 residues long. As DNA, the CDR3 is TGCGCCACCGCCGGGGGACCCGATTCCTACAATGAGCAGTTCTTC. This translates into CATAGGPDSYNEQFF.

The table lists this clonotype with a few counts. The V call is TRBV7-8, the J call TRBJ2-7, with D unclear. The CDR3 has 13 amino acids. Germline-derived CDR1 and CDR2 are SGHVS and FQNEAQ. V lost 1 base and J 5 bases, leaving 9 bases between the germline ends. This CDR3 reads CASSLEAPHEQYV. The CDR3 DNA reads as TGTGCCAGCAGCTTAGAAGCTCCCCACGAGCAGTACGTC.

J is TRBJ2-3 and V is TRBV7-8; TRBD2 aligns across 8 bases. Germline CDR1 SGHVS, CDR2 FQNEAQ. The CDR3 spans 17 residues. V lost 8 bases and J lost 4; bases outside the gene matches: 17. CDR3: CASSVNGGGLGPDTQYF. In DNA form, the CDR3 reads TGTGCCAGCTCGGTTAACGGTGGGGGACTAGGCCCAGATACGCAGTATTTT.

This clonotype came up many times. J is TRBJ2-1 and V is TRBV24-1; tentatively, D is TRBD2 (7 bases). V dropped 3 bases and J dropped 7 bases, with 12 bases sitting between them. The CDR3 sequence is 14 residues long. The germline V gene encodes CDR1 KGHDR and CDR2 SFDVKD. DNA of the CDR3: TGTGCCACCAGTGATGACGGGGGGCCGAATGAGCAGTTCTTC. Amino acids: CATSDDGGPNEQFF.

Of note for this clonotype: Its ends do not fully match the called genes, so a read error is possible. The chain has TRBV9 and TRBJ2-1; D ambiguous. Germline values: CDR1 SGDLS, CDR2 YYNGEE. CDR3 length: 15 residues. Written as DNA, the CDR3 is TGTGCCAGCAGCGTAGCGGGCCTGGGGTACAATGAGCCGTTCTTC. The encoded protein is CASSVAGLGYNEPFF.

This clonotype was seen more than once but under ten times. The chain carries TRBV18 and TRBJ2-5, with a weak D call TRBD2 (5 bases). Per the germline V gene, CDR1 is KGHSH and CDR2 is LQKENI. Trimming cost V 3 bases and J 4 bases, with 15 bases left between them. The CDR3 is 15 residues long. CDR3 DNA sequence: TGTGCCAGCTCACCTCCGCCGGGATCGCGAGAGACCCAGTACTTC. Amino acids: CASSPPPGSRETQYF.

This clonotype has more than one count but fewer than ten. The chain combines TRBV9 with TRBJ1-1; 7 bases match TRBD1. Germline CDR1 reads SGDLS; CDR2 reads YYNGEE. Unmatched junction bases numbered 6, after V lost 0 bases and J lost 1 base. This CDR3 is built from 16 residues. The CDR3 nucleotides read TGTGCCAGCAGCGTAGGAGCAGGGGGGAAGAACACTGAAGCTTTCTTT. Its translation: CASSVGAGGKNTEAFF.

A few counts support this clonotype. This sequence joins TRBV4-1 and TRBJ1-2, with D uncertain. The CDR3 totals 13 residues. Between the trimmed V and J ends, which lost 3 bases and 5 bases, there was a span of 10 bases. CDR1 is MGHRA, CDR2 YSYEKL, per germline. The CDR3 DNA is TGCGCCAGCAGCCAGATGACGGATTATGGCTACACCTTC. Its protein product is CASSQMTDYGYTF.

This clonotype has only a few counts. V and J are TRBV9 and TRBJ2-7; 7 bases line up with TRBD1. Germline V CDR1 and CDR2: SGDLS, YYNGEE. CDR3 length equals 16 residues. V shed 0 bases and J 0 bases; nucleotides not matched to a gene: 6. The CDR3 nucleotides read TGTGCCAGCAGCGTAGAGGGGACAGCGAACTCCTACGAGCAGTACTTC. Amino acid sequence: CASSVEGTANSYEQYF.

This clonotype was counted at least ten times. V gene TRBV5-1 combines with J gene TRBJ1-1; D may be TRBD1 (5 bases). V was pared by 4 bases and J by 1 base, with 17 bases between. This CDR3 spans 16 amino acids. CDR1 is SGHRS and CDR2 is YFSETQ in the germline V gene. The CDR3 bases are TGCGCCAGCAGCCCCACCGTCGGGACCCGGAACACTGAAGCTTTCTTT. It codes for CASSPTVGTRNTEAFF. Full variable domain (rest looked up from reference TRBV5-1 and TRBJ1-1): KAGVTQTPRYLIKTRGQQVTLSCSPISGHRSVSWYQQTPGQGLQFLFEYFSETQRNKGNFPGRFSGRQFSNSRSEMNVSTLELGDSALYLCASSPTVGTRNTEAFFGQGTRLTVV.

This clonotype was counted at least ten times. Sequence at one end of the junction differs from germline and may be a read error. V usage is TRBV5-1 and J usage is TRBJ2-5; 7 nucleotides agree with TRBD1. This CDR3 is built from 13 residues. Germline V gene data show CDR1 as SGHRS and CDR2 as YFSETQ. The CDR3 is CASSSTGEETQYF. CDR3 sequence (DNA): TGTGCCAGCAGCTCTACAGGGGAAGAGACCCAGTACTTC. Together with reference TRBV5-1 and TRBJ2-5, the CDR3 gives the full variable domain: KAGVTQTPRYLIKTRGQQVTLSCSPISGHRSVSWYQQTPGQGLQFLFEYFSETQRNKGNFPGRFSGRQFSNSRSEMNVSTLELGDSALYLCASSSTGEETQYFGPGTRLLVL.

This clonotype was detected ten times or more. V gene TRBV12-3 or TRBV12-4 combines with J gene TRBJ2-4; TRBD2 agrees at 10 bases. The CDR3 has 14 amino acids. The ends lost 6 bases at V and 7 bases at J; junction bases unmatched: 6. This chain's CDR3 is CASSPTSGSNIQYF. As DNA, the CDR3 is TGTGCCAGCAGCCCGACTAGCGGGTCCAACATTCAGTACTTC.

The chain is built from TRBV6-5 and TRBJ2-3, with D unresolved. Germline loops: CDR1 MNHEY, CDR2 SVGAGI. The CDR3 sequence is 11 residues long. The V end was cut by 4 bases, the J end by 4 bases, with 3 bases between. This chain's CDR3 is CASSSPDTQYF. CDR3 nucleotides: TGTGCCAGCAGTTCCCCAGATACGCAGTATTTT.

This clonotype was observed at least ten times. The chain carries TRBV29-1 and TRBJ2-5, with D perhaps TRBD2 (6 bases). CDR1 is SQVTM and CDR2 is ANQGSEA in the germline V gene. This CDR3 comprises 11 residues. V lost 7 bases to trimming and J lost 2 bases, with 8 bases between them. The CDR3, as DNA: TGCAGCGCCGGGACTCAAGAGACCCAGTACTTC. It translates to CSAGTQETQYF.